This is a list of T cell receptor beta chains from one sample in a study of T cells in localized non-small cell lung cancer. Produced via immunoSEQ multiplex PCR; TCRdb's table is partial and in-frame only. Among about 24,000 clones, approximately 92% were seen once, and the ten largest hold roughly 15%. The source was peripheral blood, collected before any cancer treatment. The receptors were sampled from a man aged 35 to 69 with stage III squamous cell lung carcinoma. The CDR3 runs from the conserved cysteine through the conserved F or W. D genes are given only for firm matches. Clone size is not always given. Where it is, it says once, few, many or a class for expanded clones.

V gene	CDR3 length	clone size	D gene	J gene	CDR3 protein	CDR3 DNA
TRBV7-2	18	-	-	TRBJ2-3	CASSPRRDFISPTDTQYF	TGTGCCAGCAGCCCCCGGAGGGACTTTATCTCTCCCACAGATACGCAGTATTTT
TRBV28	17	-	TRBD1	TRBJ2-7	CASSHRTGGLSSYEQYF	TGTGCCAGCAGCCATAGGACAGGGGGCCTAAGCTCCTACGAGCAGTACTTC
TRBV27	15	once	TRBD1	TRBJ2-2	CASNRQGQNTGELFF	TGTGCCAGCAACCGACAGGGACAGAACACCGGGGAGCTGTTTTTT
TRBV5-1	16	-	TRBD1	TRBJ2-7	CASSPGDGTASYEQYF	TGCGCCAGCAGCCCCGGCGATGGGACAGCGTCCTACGAGCAGTACTTC
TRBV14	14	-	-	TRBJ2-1	CASSPWNSYNEQFF	TGTGCCAGCAGCCCTTGGAACTCCTACAATGAGCAGTTCTTC
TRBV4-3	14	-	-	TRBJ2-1	CASSQEGSGPSTFF	TGCGCCAGCAGCCAAGAGGGCTCCGGACCGAGTACGTTCTTC
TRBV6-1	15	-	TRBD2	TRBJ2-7	CASSVVERGPYEQYF	TGTGCCAGCAGTGTGGTCGAGCGGGGCCCCTACGAGCAGTACTTC
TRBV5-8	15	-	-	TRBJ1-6	CASSSGTRSNSPLHF	TGTGCCAGCAGCTCGGGAACACGGAGTAATTCACCCCTCCACTTT
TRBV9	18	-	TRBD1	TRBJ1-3	CASSPTTGGRYSGNTIYF	TGTGCCAGCAGCCCCACGACAGGGGGCCGATATTCTGGAAACACCATATATTTT
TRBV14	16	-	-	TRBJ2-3	CASSRRTASTADTQYF	TGTGCCAGCAGCCGTAGGACAGCAAGTACTGCAGATACGCAGTATTTT
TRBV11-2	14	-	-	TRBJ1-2	CASSLVVGGYGYTF	TGTGCCAGCAGCTTAGTAGTAGGGGGCTATGGCTACACCTTC
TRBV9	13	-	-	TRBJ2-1	CASSARGRDEQFF	TGTGCCAGCAGCGCTCGGGGGCGAGATGAGCAGTTCTTC
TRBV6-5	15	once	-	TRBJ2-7	CASSYSSEGTYEQYF	TGTGCCAGCAGTTACTCGTCTGAGGGGACCTACGAGCAGTACTTC
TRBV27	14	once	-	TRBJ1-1	CASSLGRDGSEAFF	TGTGCCAGCAGTTTGGGCAGGGACGGTTCTGAAGCTTTCTTT
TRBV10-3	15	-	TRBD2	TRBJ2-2	CAIRDSGRNTGELFF	TGTGCCATCAGGGATAGCGGGAGAAACACCGGGGAGCTGTTTTTT
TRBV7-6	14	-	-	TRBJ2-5	CASSLGIAEETQYF	TGTGCCAGCAGCTTAGGCATTGCGGAAGAGACCCAGTACTTC
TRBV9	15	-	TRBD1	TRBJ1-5	CASSVAGQLNQPQHF	TGTGCCAGCAGCGTAGCGGGACAGCTCAATCAGCCCCAGCATTTT
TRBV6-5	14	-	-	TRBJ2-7	CASSYTGLGYEQYF	TGTGCCAGCAGTTACACGGGACTTGGCTACGAGCAGTACTTC
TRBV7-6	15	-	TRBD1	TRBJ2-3	CASSLTGTRTDTQYF	TGTGCCAGCAGCTTGACAGGGACGCGGACAGATACGCAGTATTTT
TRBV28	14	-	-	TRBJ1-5	CASSLNGVEQPQHF	TGTGCCAGCAGTTTAAACGGGGTTGAACAGCCCCAGCATTTT
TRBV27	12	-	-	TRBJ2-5	CASSFIGETQYF	TGTGCCAGCAGTTTTATCGGAGAGACCCAGTACTTC
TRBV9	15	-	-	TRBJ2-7	CASGLGRNPDYEQYF	TGTGCCAGCGGCCTCGGACGTAACCCGGACTACGAGCAGTACTTC
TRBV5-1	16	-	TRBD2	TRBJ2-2	CASSPGGRVNTGELFF	TGCGCCAGCAGCCCGGGCGGGAGGGTGAACACCGGGGAGCTGTTTTTT
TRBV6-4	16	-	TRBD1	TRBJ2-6	CASSRDRLSGANVLTF	TGTGCCAGCAGTCGGGACAGGCTCTCTGGGGCCAACGTCCTGACTTTC
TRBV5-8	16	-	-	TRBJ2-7	CASSLAGFRGQYEQYF	TGTGCCAGCAGCTTGGCAGGTTTCAGGGGTCAGTACGAGCAGTACTTC
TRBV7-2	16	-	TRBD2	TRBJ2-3	CASSALAGTSTDTQYF	TGTGCCAGCAGCGCACTAGCGGGAACTAGCACAGATACGCAGTATTTT